This entry features one T cell receptor beta chain sequence. What it binds is unknown. The V gene's germline CDR1 is LNHDA and CDR2 SQIVND (reference sequence). V was trimmed by 8 bases and J by 0 bases, leaving 22 bases between them. This CDR3 has 17 residues. This record comes from a study of shared clonotypes between healthy human individuals. Study conclusions and caveats: Non-shared clonotypes showed lower generation probabilities than clonotypes common to all four donors.

Clones were sequenced by immunoSEQ multiplex PCR, and TCRdb holds only the in-frame ones, with some missing. The sample yields 2 million to 3 million clones, 80% to 95% seen once. Sequencing used naive CD4+ T cells from PBMCs. Subset noted: CD45RA+ positively selected. The chain is built from TRBV19 and TRBJ1-1, with D unclear. This receptor was identified in a man between 18 and 29 years old in good health. Some clones in this sample may be carry-over from other donors' samples. The CDR3 DNA sequence: TGTGCCAGTTCAAGCGGGGTGACCCGCGGGATGAACACTGAAGCTTTCTTT. This sequence encodes CASSSGVTRGMNTEAFF.